Listed below are T cell receptor beta chains from one sample, sequenced in a study of regulatory T cells in long-lasting Graves disease. TCRdb analysed the multiplex PCR reads with MiXCR anew, one entry per CDR3 protein. Of roughly 400,000 distinct CDR3 sequences in the sample, over 20% are singletons; the top ten hold roughly an eighth. The sequenced sample was peripheral blood mononuclear cells (PBMCs), obtained when the disease was refractory, from a patient treated with antithyroid drugs. These receptors were obtained from a female donor with Graves disease. The CDR3 runs from the conserved cysteine through the conserved F or W. Each record gives: V gene, J gene, CDR3 protein.

>TRBV13|TRBJ1-6
CASSIRGGGYSPLHF
>TRBV2|TRBJ2-7
CASSQGTGVSSYEQYF
>TRBV28|TRBJ1-3
CASSSGNSGNTIYF
>TRBV30|TRBJ1-1
CAWSVSRQQAFF
>TRBV20-1|TRBJ2-1
CSARGGGSYNEQFF
>TRBV28|TRBJ1-6
CASSLVSMGSPLHF
>TRBV20-1|TRBJ2-5
CSVGRAAHETQYF
>TRBV12-3/TRBV12-4|TRBJ1-1
CASTLNTEAFF
>TRBV20-1|TRBJ1-4
CSARARGQGIGKLFF
>TRBV12-3/TRBV12-4|TRBJ2-5
CASRWQGGQETQYF
>TRBV13|TRBJ1-4
CASSFRQSGAITTNEKLFF
>TRBV10-1|TRBJ2-1
CASAGGSLNEQFF
>TRBV29-1|TRBJ2-6
CSVVDNRGGYGANVLTF
>TRBV3-1|TRBJ2-7
CASSQGLAAEQYF
>TRBV5-1|TRBJ2-3
CASSIGAPNTDTQYF
>TRBV29-1|TRBJ2-2
CSVGTSNTGELFF
>TRBV20-1|TRBJ1-2
CSASGDRGLHGYTF
>TRBV28|TRBJ1-4
CASTLQGAREKLFF
>TRBV28|TRBJ1-1
CASSVTGLEAFF
>TRBV11-1|TRBJ1-1
CASSLVSTPNTEAFF
>TRBV10-2|TRBJ2-1
CASSEEGTSLFF
>TRBV9|TRBJ1-5
CASSADTGMPQHF
>TRBV20-1|TRBJ2-7
CSARVVGLAGVNPYEQYF
>TRBV2|TRBJ2-1
CASSGPTSEAEQFF
>TRBV11-2|TRBJ2-7
CASSPPSPYEQYF
>TRBV4-1|TRBJ2-5
CASSLMELVIGETQYF
>TRBV11-2|TRBJ1-2
CASSLDAGGYGYTF
>TRBV15|TRBJ1-3
CATSSRTVSGNTIYF
>TRBV12-3/TRBV12-4|TRBJ2-5
CASSRTAGVVETQYF
>TRBV19|TRBJ1-5
CASSMSQQTNQPQHF
>TRBV19|TRBJ1-4
CASRGGRMDEKLFF
>TRBV12-3/TRBV12-4|TRBJ1-3
CASSLDRSLGGNTIYF
>TRBV6-2/TRBV6-3|TRBJ2-4
CASSYGLAKNIQYF
>TRBV19|TRBJ1-2
CAIGPGQSSNYGYTF
>TRBV20-1|TRBJ2-7
CSARGLERSYEQYF
>TRBV28|TRBJ2-7
CASSWTHRAYEQYF
>TRBV30|TRBJ2-7
CAWSPAQPSSYEQYF
>TRBV27|TRBJ2-5
CASSPEWRPGETQYF
>TRBV19|TRBJ1-1
CATGDRVNTEAFF
>TRBV27|TRBJ1-2
CASSPGGVTDLRGYTF
>TRBV11-3|TRBJ2-2
CASSLVSSGGELFF
>TRBV9|TRBJ2-5
CASSVEGFPQETQYF
>TRBV12-3/TRBV12-4|TRBJ1-1
CASSLPDRADTEAFF
>TRBV6-1|TRBJ2-2
CASEPTGTGVTGELFF
>TRBV29-1|TRBJ2-5
CSVERAGGIRETQYF
>TRBV7-6|TRBJ2-7
CASSLAGGFASYEQYF
>TRBV3-1|TRBJ1-1
CASSQDRGGYTEAFF
>TRBV6-1|TRBJ2-2
CASSSWDSDTGELFF
>TRBV7-9|TRBJ2-7
CASSTNGLGQYEQYF
>TRBV7-2|TRBJ2-7
CASSRQGAGSTYEQYF
>TRBV5-1|TRBJ2-7
CASSLVSSGKGEQYF